A single sample is the source of the 5 T cell receptor beta chains below, sequenced in a study of T cells after yellow fever vaccination. TCRdb called the 5' RACE reads again in MiXCR, with one record for every CDR3 protein. The sample has 550,000 or so distinct CDR3 sequences, under 25% seen once. The sample in question was PBMCs, obtained 15 days after the yellow fever booster vaccination. The receptors here all came from a young man who received the YFV17D yellow fever vaccine.

There are a few counts of this clonotype. This rearrangement joins TRBV7-9 to TRBJ2-2; tentatively, D is TRBD2 (6 bases). This CDR3 is built from 16 residues. Trimming removed 5 bases from V and 7 bases from J, with 20 bases in between. The germline gives CDR1 SEHNR, CDR2 FQNEAQ (reference sequence). Here the CDR3 reads CASSLGILATDGELFF. The CDR3 bases are TGTGCCAGCAGCCTCGGGATACTAGCTACCGACGGGGAGCTGTTTTTT. Supplemented by reference TRBV7-9 and TRBJ2-2, the full variable domain reads DTGVSQNPRHKITKRGQNVTFRCDPISEHNRLYWYRQTLGQGPEFLTYFQNEAQLEKSRLLSDRFSAERPKGSFSTLEIQRTEQGDSAMYLCASSLGILATDGELFFGEGSRLTVL.

The chain employs TRBV18 and TRBJ2-7, with 8 bases lining up with TRBD2. The CDR3 spans 13 residues. Germline V gene data show CDR1 as KGHSH and CDR2 as LQKENI. With V trimmed by 4 bases and J by 5 bases, 4 bases remained unmatched. CDR3 DNA: TGTGCCAGCTCACTCTCAGCGGGGGACGAGCAGTACTTC. This encodes CASSLSAGDEQYF.

This clonotype was seen many times. The gene calls are TRBV20-1 and TRBJ2-5; D not certain. The CDR3 consists of 13 residues. Germline loops: CDR1 DFQATT, CDR2 SNEGSKA (reference sequence). With 0 bases removed from V and 4 bases from J, the gap between germline ends came to 9 bases. The CDR3 DNA is TGCAGTGCTAGAGATCAGGAAGGAGAGACCCAGTACTTC. It codes for CSARDQEGETQYF.

J is TRBJ2-5 and V is TRBV4-3; D is perhaps TRBD2 (5 bases). The CDR3 contains 13 residues. Per the germline V gene, CDR1 is LGHNA and CDR2 is YSLEER. V was clipped by 0 bases and J by 9 bases, with 11 bases between them. The CDR3 sequence: CASSQDREGAQYF. CDR3 in DNA: TGCGCCAGCAGCCAAGATAGAGAGGGAGCCCAGTACTTC.

This chain connects TRBV7-9 to TRBJ2-1; D remains ambiguous. Germline V CDR1 and CDR2: SEHNR, FQNEAQ (reference sequence). The CDR3 sequence is 15 residues long. V gave up 2 bases and J gave up 8 bases, with 16 bases separating them. CDR3 residues: CASSLPGPPAHEQFF. The CDR3 DNA is TGTGCCAGCAGCTTACCCGGCCCACCCGCCCATGAGCAGTTCTTC.